Listed here is a single TCR beta chain. Its antigen is unknown. The source of the sample is a study of T cells after yellow fever vaccination. In the study overall: For low cell numbers, libraries were made with SMART-Seq v4 Ultra Low Input.

With 3 bases clipped from V and 14 bases from J, the junction kept 8 bases outside the gene matches. The CDR3 is made up of 14 amino acids. Germline V gene data show CDR1 as SGHRS and CDR2 as YFSETQ. Synthesis of TCR cDNA relied on 5'RACE template switching, which attached a universal primer site and UMIs. TCRdb used MiXCR to reprocess the 5' RACE reads, holding one entry per CDR3 protein. The sample records over 300,000 distinct CDR3 sequences, 3.6% being singletons. Whole-study results and caveats: Though it reached lower strength, the secondary response hit its peak faster, day 5 versus 15. Sorted repertoires could include abundant contaminating clonotypes from bulk cells.

The receptor comes from a man between 18 and 29 years old who received the YFV17D yellow fever vaccine. The material sequenced was PBMCs, taken on the day of the yellow fever booster vaccination. J is TRBJ1-6 and V is TRBV5-1; 10 bases fit TRBD1. The CDR3 sequence is CASSSRDRGVSLHF. CDR3 bases: TGCGCCAGCAGCTCCCGGGACAGGGGAGTTTCCCTCCACTTT.